This T cell receptor beta chain was identified in a study of blood T cells in healthy people across ages. Across the study: About one barcoded TCR beta cDNA was captured per two T cells.

Combining a sample-barcoded 5' primer with a J-beta primer mix, a second PCR ran for roughly 7 to 12 cycles. TCRdb independently ran MiXCR on the 5' RACE reads; one entry per CDR3 protein. This sample has hundreds of thousands of distinct CDR3 sequences, with approximately 51% found just once. This clonotype was seen more than once but under ten times. The CDR3 is made up of 14 amino acids. V lost 9 bases to trimming and J lost 2 bases, with 14 bases between them. Germline V gene data show CDR1 as MNHEY and CDR2 as SMNVEV (reference sequence). The total RNA that was extracted per sample amounted to at least 5.5 micrograms.

The receptor was derived from a man between 60 and 75 years old in good health. The J gene is TRBJ2-4, the V gene TRBV27; the D call may be TRBD1 or TRBD2 (5 bases each). Sequencing was carried out using blood. Here the CDR3 reads CARVGPGPKNIQYF. The DNA of the CDR3 is TGTGCCAGGGTCGGTCCGGGGCCCAAAAACATTCAGTACTTC.